The clone carrying this T cell receptor beta chain is a singleton in its sample. Its antigen is undetermined. The sample belongs to a study of cytomegalovirus exposure and HLA in healthy donors. Broader study findings: Usually a TCR sequence was rare, but some public TCRs were found in many donors. Reportedly, cytomegalovirus status was diagnosed with high sensitivity and specificity. Among TCR beta chains, those listed as cytomegalovirus-associated numbered approximately 150. A few chains tied to CMV proved CMV antigen-specific in vitro.

TCRdb's table, derived via immunoSEQ multiplex PCR, lists solely in-frame clones and lacks some. The sample contains around 45,000 clones, roughly 92% of which appear only once. This CDR3 has 14 amino acids. Germline trimming cut 2 bases from V and 11 bases from J; bases unmatched to any gene: 6. Germline V gene lookup returns CDR1 SNHLY and CDR2 FYNNEI. Sequencing used PBMCs. The V gene is TRBV2, the J gene TRBJ1-5, with 10 bases matching TRBD1. This TCR came from a man aged 18 to 35 in good health and CMV-seronegative. The CDR3 coding sequence is TGTGCCAGCAGTGAAAGGGACAGGGGAAGGACCCAGCATTTT. This encodes CASSERDRGRTQHF.